This T cell receptor (beta chain) was retrieved from a study of T cells after yellow fever vaccination. Background on the study: SMART-Seq v4 Ultra Low Input prepared libraries from low-cell fractions. Study-wide results and caveats: Researchers cautioned that FACS-sorted repertoires could harbor abundant clonotypes contaminating from the bulk population. Primary-vaccination clones mostly resurfaced post-booster (96% CD4, roughly 90% CD8).

To note about this clonotype: Its matching antigen is unknown.

Each CDR3 protein is one row after TCRdb ran MiXCR on the 5' RACE reads. The sample shows about 230,000 distinct CDR3 sequences, approximately 6.7% of them seen only once. Trimming removed 3 bases from V and 11 bases from J, with 17 bases in between. Looked up from germline, CDR1 is SGDLS and CDR2 is YYNGEE. The CDR3 has 13 amino acids. The source is a man under 40 who received the YFV17D yellow fever vaccine. This chain uses TRBV9 with TRBJ1-1; D remains unclear. The sequencing used CD4+ T cells sorted from PBMCs, collected on the day of the yellow fever booster vaccination. CDR3 region: CASSALSPGTAFF. The DNA of the CDR3 is TGTGCCAGCAGCGCCTTATCCCCAGGAACGGCTTTCTTT.